These 13 T cell receptor beta chains came from one sample sequenced in a study of cytotoxic CD8 clonotypes in ibrutinib-treated CLL (dated by TCRdb to the early 2020s). Library preparation used the immunoSEQ multiplex PCR assay. TCRdb re-hosts the immuneACCESS table, in-frame sequences only. Its copies lack some clones; in the studies checked, an unresolved V gene accounts for under half of them, and the cause for the rest is not known. The sample records tens of thousands of clones, less than 85% of which are singletons. Just over 20% of the sample belongs to the ten largest clones. The time point label for this specimen denotes: roughly 23 months on ibrutinib. The material sequenced was PBMCs, taken after 24 months of ibrutinib treatment. The receptors were gathered from a human donor with chronic lymphocytic leukemia.

The V call is TRBV19, the J call TRBJ1-2, with D perhaps matching TRBD1 (5 bases). Trimming shortened V by 6 bases and J by 4 bases, and 18 bases separated the two germline ends. The germline V gene encodes CDR1 LNHDA and CDR2 SQIVND (reference sequence). This CDR3 is built from 15 residues. This CDR3 is CASRVSLGRFYGYTF. The CDR3, as DNA: TGTGCCAGTAGGGTTTCCTTGGGACGGTTCTATGGCTACACCTTC.

This chain connects TRBV7-2 to TRBJ2-1; 9 nucleotides line up with TRBD1. Germline assignment: CDR1 SGHTA and CDR2 FQGNSA. V was clipped by 5 bases and J by 2 bases; unmatched bases: 16. The CDR3 has 19 amino acids. CDR3 protein: CASSHPRTGVYRAYNEQFF. The CDR3 region has the DNA TGTGCCAGCAGCCACCCCCGGACAGGGGTTTATAGGGCCTACAATGAGCAGTTCTTC.

The V call is TRBV5-4, the J call TRBJ2-7, with 7 bases aligning to TRBD2. CDR3 length: 15 residues. The germline CDR1 and CDR2 sequences are SGHNT and YYREEE (reference sequence). The V segment lost 3 bases and the J segment 0 bases; nucleotides outside the gene matches: 6. DNA of the CDR3: TGTGCCAGCAGCTATCCGACGGGGGGCTCCTACGAGCAGTACTTC. It codes for CASSYPTGGSYEQYF.

This chain uses TRBV28 with TRBJ2-6; no clear D. Germline V gene sequence: CDR1 MDHEN, CDR2 SYDVKM. This CDR3 is built from 13 residues. V was shortened by 3 bases and J by 0 bases, with 0 bases between the two germline ends. Written as DNA, the CDR3 is TGTGCCAGCAGTTTCTCTGGGGCCAACGTCCTGACTTTC. Translation gives CASSFSGANVLTF.

The sample holds a few counts of this clone. J is TRBJ2-2 and V is TRBV14; TRBD2 aligns across 9 bases. This CDR3 is built from 18 residues. In germline, CDR1 is SGHDN, CDR2 FVKESK. The trim removed 1 base at V and 6 bases at J, leaving 12 bases unmatched. This chain's CDR3 is CASSQGYALAGSPGELFF. In nucleotides, the CDR3 is TGTGCCAGCAGCCAAGGGTACGCCCTAGCGGGATCACCCGGGGAGCTGTTTTTT.

V usage is TRBV5-6 and J usage is TRBJ2-3; TRBD2 agrees at 8 bases. Germline V gene data show CDR1 as SGHDT and CDR2 as YYEEEE. The CDR3 is made up of 15 amino acids. Germline trimming cut 1 base from V and 10 bases from J; bases unmatched to any gene: 11. In nucleotides, the CDR3 is TGTGCCAGCAGCTTGAAGGGACGGGAGGGCCAAGCGCAGTATTTT. It is translated as CASSLKGREGQAQYF.

Concerning this clone itself: Other DNA sequences from this sample encode an identical CDR3 as well. The chain couples TRBV5-1 to TRBJ1-2, with TRBD1 as a possible D gene (5 bases). CDR1 is SGHRS and CDR2 is YFSETQ in the germline V gene. V gave up 4 bases and J gave up 2 bases, with 9 bases separating them. The CDR3 consists of 13 residues. CDR3 loop: CASSLRDNYGYTF. CDR3 DNA sequence: TGCGCCAGCAGCCTCCGGGACAACTATGGCTACACCTTC.

The chain recombines TRBV15 with TRBJ2-7; D remains unclear. The CDR3 runs 11 residues. V lost 2 bases and J lost 6, with 5 bases in between. Germline-derived CDR1 and CDR2 are LNHNV and YYDKDF (reference sequence). CDR3 nucleotides: TGTGCCACCAGCAGACCGCTCGAGCAGTACTTC. Protein product: CATSRPLEQYF.

The CDR3 DNA reads TGCGCCAGCAGCGGACTAGCGGCCGGGGAGACCCAGTACTTC. This encodes CASSGLAAGETQYF. This chain joins TRBV5-1 and TRBJ2-5, with 10 bases identical to TRBD2. The V gene's germline CDR1 is SGHRS and CDR2 YFSETQ. The length of the CDR3 is 14 residues. J was trimmed by 5 bases and V by 4 bases; bases with no gene match: 5.

The rearrangement links TRBV2 to TRBJ2-7; TRBD2 is a possible D gene (5 bases). Trimming cost V 10 bases and J 6 bases, with 16 bases left between them. Germline V gives CDR1 SNHLY, CDR2 FYNNEI. The CDR3 spans 12 residues. CDR3 sequence (DNA): TGTGCCACCCAGGACTCCCTCGGCGAGCAGTACTTC. Its protein is CATQDSLGEQYF.

Only one count was recorded for this clone. The chain recombines TRBV28 with TRBJ2-7; maybe TRBD1 (5 bases). Germline V lookup: CDR1 MDHEN, CDR2 SYDVKM. The V gene lost 4 bases and the J gene lost 1 base, with 17 bases spanning the gap. The CDR3 is 16 amino acids. In DNA, the CDR3 is TGTGCCAGCAGTTCGTACTCAGGGTCCCAGTCCTACGAGCAGTACTTC. It encodes CASSSYSGSQSYEQYF. The complete variable domain, with remaining parts taken from reference TRBV28 and TRBJ2-7, reads DVKVTQSSRYLVKRTGEKVFLECVQDMDHENMFWYRQDPGLGLRLIYFSYDVKMKEKGDIPEGYSVSREKKERFSLILESASTNQTSMYLCASSSYSGSQSYEQYFGPGTRLTVT.

J is TRBJ2-3 and V is TRBV7-2, with D possibly being TRBD1 (6 bases). Germline V gene lookup returns CDR1 SGHTA and CDR2 FQGNSA. Trimming removed 1 base at V and 3 bases at J, with 11 bases between. The CDR3 spans 15 residues. The CDR3 region has the DNA TGTGCCAGCAGCTTAGACAGGGTCTTAACAGATACGCAGTATTTT. The encoded protein is CASSLDRVLTDTQYF. The variable domain in full, with the rest retrieved from reference TRBV7-2 and TRBJ2-3, is GAGVSQSPSNKVTEKGKDVELRCDPISGHTALYWYRQSLGQGLEFLIYFQGNSAPDKSGLPSDRFSAERTGGSVSTLTIQRTQQEDSAVYLCASSLDRVLTDTQYFGPGTRLTVL.

The gene calls are TRBV5-4 and TRBJ2-7, with D tentatively TRBD2 (6 bases). V was pared by 4 bases and J by 2 bases, with 13 bases between. This CDR3 is 14 amino acids long. Looked up from germline, CDR1 is SGHNT and CDR2 is YYREEE (reference sequence). The CDR3 DNA follows: TGTGCCAGCAGCCCGGAGGTAGCGGCCTACGAGCAGTACTTC. Amino acids: CASSPEVAAYEQYF.